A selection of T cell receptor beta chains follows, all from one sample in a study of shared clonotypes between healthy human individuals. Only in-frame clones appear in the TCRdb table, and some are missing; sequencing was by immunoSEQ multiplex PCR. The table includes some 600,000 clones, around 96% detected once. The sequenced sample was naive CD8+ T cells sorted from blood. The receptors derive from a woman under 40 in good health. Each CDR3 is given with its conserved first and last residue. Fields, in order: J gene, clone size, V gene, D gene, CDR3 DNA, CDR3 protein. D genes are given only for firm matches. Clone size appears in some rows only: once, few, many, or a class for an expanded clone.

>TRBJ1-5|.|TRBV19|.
TGTGCCAGTAGTATTTCGGCAGCAGGGAGCCAGCCCCAGCATTTT
CASSISAAGSQPQHF
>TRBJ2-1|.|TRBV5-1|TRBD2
TGCGCCAGCAGCACAGGGACTAGCGGGAGCCTCAATGAGCAGTTCTTC
CASSTGTSGSLNEQFF
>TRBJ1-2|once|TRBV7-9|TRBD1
TGTGCCAGCGGGACAGGGGCTGATGGCTACACCTTC
CASGTGADGYTF
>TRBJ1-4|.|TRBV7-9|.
TGTGCCAGCAGCTTGCTAAGGACAGAAATTCCCGAAAAACTGTTTTTT
CASSLLRTEIPEKLFF
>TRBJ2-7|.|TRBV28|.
TGTGCCAGCGGCCGGGCTTACTACGAGCAGTACTTC
CASGRAYYEQYF
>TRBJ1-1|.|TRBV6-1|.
TGTGCCAGCAGTCCAGGGACTGAAGCTTTCTTT
CASSPGTEAFF
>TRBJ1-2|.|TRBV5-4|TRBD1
TGTGCCAGCAGTTCATACAGGGGGCCAGAACTCGAAACCTTC
CASSSYRGPELETF
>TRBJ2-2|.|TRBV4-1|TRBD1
TGCGCCAGCAGCCTCGGGACAGGGGACACCGGGGAGCTGTTTTTT
CASSLGTGDTGELFF
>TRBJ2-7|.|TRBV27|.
TGTGCCAGCAGTCTCCACCCGGGACTGCTGGCCTACGAGCAGTACTTC
CASSLHPGLLAYEQYF
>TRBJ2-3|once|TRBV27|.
TGTGCCAGCAGTTTATTTGGGGCCACAGATACGCAGTATTTT
CASSLFGATDTQYF
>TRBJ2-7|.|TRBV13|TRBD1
TGTGCCAGCAGCCCGACGGGGACAGGGAGCGGCGAGCAGTACTTC
CASSPTGTGSGEQYF
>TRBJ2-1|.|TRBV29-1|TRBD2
TGCAGCGTTGCCGGGACTAGCAGATACAATGAGCAGTTCTTC
CSVAGTSRYNEQFF
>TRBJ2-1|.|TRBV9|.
TGTGCCAGCAGCGGCGCAGGGTACAATGAGCAGTTCTTC
CASSGAGYNEQFF
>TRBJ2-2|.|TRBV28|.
TGTGCCAGCAGTTTACGTAGTTACACCGGGGAGCTGTTTTTT
CASSLRSYTGELFF
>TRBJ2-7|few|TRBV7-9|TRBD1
TGTGCCAGCAGCCACGGGACAGGGAGAGTCTACGAGCAGTACTTC
CASSHGTGRVYEQYF
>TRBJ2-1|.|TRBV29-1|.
TGCAGCGTCACCCCCTCACAGGTAAATGAGCAGTTCTTC
CSVTPSQVNEQFF
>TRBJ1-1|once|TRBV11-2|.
TGTGCCAGCAGCTTAGTCCAGGGATTGAGGGACACTGAAGCTTTCTTT
CASSLVQGLRDTEAFF
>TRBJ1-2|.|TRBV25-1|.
TGTGCCAGCGGGGACGGCCAGACTTTCTATGGCTACACCTTC
CASGDGQTFYGYTF
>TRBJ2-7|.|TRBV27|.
TGTGCCAGCAGTTTAGGTCCGGCGACCTACGAGCAGTACTTC
CASSLGPATYEQYF
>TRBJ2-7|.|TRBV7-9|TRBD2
TGTGCCAGCGGGGGGGGGAGTTACCCCTACGAGCAGTACTTC
CASGGGSYPYEQYF
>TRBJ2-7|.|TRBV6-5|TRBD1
TGTGCCAGCAGCAATACAGGGGCCAATGGGGACGAGCAGTACTTC
CASSNTGANGDEQYF
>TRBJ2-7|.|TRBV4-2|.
TGTGCCAGCAGCCAAGCTCGGGGAAACTACGAGCAGTACTTC
CASSQARGNYEQYF
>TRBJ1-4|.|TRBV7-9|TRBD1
TGTGCCAGCAGCGGCACCGGGACAGGGGGGGAGAATGAAAAACTGTTTTTT
CASSGTGTGGENEKLFF
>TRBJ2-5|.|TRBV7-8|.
TGTGCCAGCAGCCGACCTAGCGCGCAAGAGACCCAGTACTTC
CASSRPSAQETQYF
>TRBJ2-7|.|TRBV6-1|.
TGTGCCAGCCTTGGGCTAGCCCTTCGGGGTTACGAGCAGTACTTC
CASLGLALRGYEQYF
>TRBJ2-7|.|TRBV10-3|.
TGTGCCATCAGTGAGGCGGTGGAGCGGTCCTACGAGCAGTACTTC
CAISEAVERSYEQYF
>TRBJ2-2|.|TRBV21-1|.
TGTGCCAGCAGCAACCCGGGACAGGGACCCACGAACACCGGGGAGCTGTTTTTT
CASSNPGQGPTNTGELFF
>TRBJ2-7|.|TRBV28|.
TGTGCCAGCAGTTTCGGTGAGACAGAAACCTACGAGCAGTACTTC
CASSFGETETYEQYF
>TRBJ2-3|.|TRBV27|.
TGTGCCAGCAGTCCTCCCACAGATACGCAGTATTTT
CASSPPTDTQYF
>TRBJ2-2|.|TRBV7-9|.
TGTGCCAGCAGCTTAGAAGAGGGAGGAGACACCGGGGAGCTGTTTTTT
CASSLEEGGDTGELFF
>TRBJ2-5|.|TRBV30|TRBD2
TGTGCCTGGAGTCCCGAACTAGCGGGAGTACTAGAGACCCAGTACTTC
CAWSPELAGVLETQYF
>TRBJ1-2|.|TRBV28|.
TGTGCCAGCAGTTCGGCAGGGCAGTATGGCTACACCTTC
CASSSAGQYGYTF
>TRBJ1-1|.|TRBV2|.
TGTGCCAGCATGAATCCCGGGCTGAACACTGAAGCTTTCTTT
CASMNPGLNTEAFF
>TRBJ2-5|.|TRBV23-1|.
TGCGCCAGCTGGCGGGGATTGGGGACTGGCCAAGAGACCCAGTACTTC
CASWRGLGTGQETQYF
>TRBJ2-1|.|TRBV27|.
TGTGCCAGCAGTCAGGGTATAATGAGGCAGTTCTTC
CASSQGIMRQFF
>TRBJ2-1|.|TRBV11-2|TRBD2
TGTGCCAGCAGCCGAGGCAGCGGGAGTTTCAATGAGCAGTTCTTC
CASSRGSGSFNEQFF
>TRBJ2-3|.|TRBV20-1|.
TGCAGTGCTAGTCGCGATACGCAGTATTTT
CSASRDTQYF
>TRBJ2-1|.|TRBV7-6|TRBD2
TGTGCCAGCAGCTTAGGGTGGGCTAGCGGGAGGCAGGTGGTCTACAATGAGCAGTTCTTC
CASSLGWASGRQVVYNEQFF
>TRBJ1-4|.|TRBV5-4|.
TGTGCCAGCAGCTTCCAAGGGGGGCGTGAAAAACTGTTTTTT
CASSFQGGREKLFF
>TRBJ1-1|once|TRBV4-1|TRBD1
TGCGCCAGCAGCCAAGATCCTGGGACAGGGGTGAACACTGAAGCTTTCTTT
CASSQDPGTGVNTEAFF
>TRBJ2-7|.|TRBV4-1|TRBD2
TGCGCCAGCAGCCAAGATACCCCTAGCGGAGCCTCCTACGAGCAGTACTTC
CASSQDTPSGASYEQYF
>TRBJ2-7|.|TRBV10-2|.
TGCGCCAGCAGTTTGGCTGGGTGGGGCAGCGAGCAGTACTTC
CASSLAGWGSEQYF
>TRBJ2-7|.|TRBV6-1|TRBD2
TGTGCCAGCAGTGCCCTGACTAGCGGGAGGGCCTTCAACGAGCAGTACTTC
CASSALTSGRAFNEQYF
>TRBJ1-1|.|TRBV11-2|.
TGTGCCAGCAGCCCCTCGGGGCCCGAAACTGAAGCTTTCTTT
CASSPSGPETEAFF
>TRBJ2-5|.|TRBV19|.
TGTGCCAGTAGTATCCCCTACGGGGCACAAGAGACCCAGTACTTC
CASSIPYGAQETQYF
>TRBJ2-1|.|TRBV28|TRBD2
TGTGCCAGCAGTTTATGGGCTAGCGGCAATGAGCAGTTCTTC
CASSLWASGNEQFF
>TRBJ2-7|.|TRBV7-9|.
TGTGCCAGCAGCCAGGGAGGATTCTACGAGCAGTACTTC
CASSQGGFYEQYF
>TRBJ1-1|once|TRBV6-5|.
TGTGCCAGCAGTTACTCGAGAGGTGAACTGGCCACTGAAGCTTTCTTT
CASSYSRGELATEAFF
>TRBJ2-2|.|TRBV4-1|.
TGCGCCAGCAGCCAAGATGCGTGGCGAACAGGTTATACCGGGGAGCTGTTTTTT
CASSQDAWRTGYTGELFF
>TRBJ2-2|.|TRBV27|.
TGTGCCAGCAGTTTAGTAGCGCAAACCGGGGAGCTGTTTTTT
CASSLVAQTGELFF
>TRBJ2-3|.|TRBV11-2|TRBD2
TGTGCCAGCAGCTTTCTAGCGGGAGGGCCCTCAGATACGCAGTATTTT
CASSFLAGGPSDTQYF
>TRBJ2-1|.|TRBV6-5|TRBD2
TGTGCCAGCAGTTACTCGGGGGAGGGCCTTAATGAGCAGTTCTTC
CASSYSGEGLNEQFF